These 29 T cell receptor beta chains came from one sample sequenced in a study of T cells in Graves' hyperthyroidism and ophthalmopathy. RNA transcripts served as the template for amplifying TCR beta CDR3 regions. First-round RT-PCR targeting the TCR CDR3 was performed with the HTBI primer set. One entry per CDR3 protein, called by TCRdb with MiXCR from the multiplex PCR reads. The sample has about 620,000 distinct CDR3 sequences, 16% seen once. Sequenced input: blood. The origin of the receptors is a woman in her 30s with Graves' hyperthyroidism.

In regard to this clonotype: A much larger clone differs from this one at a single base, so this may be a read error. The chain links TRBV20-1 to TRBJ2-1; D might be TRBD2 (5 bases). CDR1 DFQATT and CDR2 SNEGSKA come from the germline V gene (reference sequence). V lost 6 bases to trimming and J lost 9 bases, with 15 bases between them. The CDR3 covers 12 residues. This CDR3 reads CSAGNNHSEQFF. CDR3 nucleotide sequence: TGCAGTGCCGGGAACAACCACAGTGAGCAGTTCTTC.

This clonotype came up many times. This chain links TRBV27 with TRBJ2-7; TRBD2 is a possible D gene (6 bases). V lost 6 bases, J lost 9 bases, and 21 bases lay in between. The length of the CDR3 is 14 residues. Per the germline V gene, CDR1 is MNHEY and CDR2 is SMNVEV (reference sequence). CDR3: CASRERGRGGGQYF. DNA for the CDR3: TGTGCCAGCAGGGAGAGGGGAAGGGGAGGAGGGCAGTACTTC.

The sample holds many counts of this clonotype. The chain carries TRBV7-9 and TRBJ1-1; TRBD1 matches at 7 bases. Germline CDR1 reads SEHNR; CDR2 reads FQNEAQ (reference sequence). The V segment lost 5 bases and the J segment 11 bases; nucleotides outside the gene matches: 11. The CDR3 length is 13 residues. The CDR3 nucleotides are TGTGCCAGCAGCCTCCCCAATCCACAGGGGGCTTTCTTT. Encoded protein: CASSLPNPQGAFF.

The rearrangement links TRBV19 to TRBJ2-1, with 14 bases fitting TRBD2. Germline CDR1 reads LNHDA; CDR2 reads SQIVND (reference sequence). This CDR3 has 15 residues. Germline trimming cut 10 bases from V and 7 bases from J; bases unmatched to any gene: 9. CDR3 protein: CATRLAGGPGNEQFF. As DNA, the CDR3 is TGTGCCACCAGACTAGCGGGAGGGCCTGGAAATGAGCAGTTCTTC.

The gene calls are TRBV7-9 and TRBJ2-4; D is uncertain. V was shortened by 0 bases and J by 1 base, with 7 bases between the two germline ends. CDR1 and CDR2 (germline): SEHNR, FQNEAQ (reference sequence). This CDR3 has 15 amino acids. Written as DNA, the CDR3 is TGTGCCAGCAGCTTAGCCGCCGGGGCCAAAAACATTCAGTACTTC. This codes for CASSLAAGAKNIQYF.

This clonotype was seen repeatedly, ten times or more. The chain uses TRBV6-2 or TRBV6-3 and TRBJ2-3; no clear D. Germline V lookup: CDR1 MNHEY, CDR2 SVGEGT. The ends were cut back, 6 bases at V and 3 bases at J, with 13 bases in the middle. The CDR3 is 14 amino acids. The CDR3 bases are TGTGCCAGCAGAGTTTATATCCTAACAGATACGCAGTATTTT. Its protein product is CASRVYILTDTQYF.

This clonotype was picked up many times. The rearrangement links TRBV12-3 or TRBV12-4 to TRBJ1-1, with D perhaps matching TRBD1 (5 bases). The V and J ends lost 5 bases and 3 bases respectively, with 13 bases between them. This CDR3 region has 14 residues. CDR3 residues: CASSLTLGDTEAFF. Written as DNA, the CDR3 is TGTGCCAGCAGTCTTACCCTGGGGGACACTGAAGCTTTCTTT.

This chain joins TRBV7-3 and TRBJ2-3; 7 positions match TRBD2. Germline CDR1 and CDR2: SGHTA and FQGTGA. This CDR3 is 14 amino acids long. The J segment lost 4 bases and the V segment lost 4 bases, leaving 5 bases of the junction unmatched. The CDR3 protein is CASSWTRGADTQYF. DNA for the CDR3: TGTGCCAGCAGCTGGACCCGGGGGGCAGATACGCAGTATTTT. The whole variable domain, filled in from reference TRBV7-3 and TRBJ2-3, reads GAGVSQTPSNKVTEKGKYVELRCDPISGHTALYWYRQSLGQGPEFLIYFQGTGAADDSGLPNDRFFAVRPEGSVSTLKIQRTERGDSAVYLCASSWTRGADTQYFGPGTRLTVL.

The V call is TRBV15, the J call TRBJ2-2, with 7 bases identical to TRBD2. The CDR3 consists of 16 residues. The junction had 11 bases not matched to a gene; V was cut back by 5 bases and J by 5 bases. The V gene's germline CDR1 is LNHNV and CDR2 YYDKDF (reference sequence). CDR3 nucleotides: TGTGCCACCAGCCTTTTACCAATAGCGGGTACCGGGGAGCTGTTTTTT. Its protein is CATSLLPIAGTGELFF.

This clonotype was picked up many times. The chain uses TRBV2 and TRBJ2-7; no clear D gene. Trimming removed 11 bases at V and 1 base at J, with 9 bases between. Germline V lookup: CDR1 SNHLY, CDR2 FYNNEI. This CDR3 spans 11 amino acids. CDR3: CAQAGSYEQYF. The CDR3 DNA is TGTGCCCAAGCCGGGTCCTACGAGCAGTACTTC.

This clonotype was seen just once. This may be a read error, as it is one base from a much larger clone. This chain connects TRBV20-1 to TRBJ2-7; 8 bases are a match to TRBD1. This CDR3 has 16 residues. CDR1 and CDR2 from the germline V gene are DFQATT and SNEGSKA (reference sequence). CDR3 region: CSARGDTGGDSYGQYF. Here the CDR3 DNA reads TGCAGTGCTAGAGGCGATACAGGGGGAGACTCCTACGGGCAGTACTTC.

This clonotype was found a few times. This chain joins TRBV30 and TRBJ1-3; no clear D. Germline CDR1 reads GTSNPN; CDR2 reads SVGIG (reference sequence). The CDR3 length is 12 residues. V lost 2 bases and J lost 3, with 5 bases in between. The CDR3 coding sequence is TGTGCCTGGAGTTTCTATGGAAACACCATATATTTT. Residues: CAWSFYGNTIYF. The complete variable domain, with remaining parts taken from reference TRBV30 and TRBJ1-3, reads SQTIHQWPATLVQPVGSPLSLECTVEGTSNPNLYWYRQAAGRGLQLLFYSVGIGQISSEVPQNLSASRPQDRQFILSSKKLLLSDSGFYLCAWSFYGNTIYFGEGSWLTVV.

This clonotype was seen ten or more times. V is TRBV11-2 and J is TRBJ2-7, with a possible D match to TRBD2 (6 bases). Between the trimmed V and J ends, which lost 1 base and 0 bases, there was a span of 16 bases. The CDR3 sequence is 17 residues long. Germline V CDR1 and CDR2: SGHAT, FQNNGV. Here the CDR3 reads CASSLVKGGRSSYEQYF. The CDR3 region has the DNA TGTGCCAGCAGCTTAGTCAAGGGAGGCCGAAGCTCCTACGAGCAGTACTTC.

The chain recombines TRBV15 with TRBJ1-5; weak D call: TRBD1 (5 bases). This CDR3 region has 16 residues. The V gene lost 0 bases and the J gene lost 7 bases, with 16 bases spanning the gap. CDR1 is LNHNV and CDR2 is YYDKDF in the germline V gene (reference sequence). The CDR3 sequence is CATSREAGGAQQPQHF. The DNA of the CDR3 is TGTGCCACCAGCAGAGAGGCCGGAGGGGCCCAGCAGCCCCAGCATTTT.

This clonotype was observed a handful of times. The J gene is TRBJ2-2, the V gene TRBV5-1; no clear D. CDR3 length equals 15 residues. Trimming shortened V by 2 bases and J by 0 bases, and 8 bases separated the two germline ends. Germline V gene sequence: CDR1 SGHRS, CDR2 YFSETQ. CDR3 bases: TGCGCCAGCAGCTTCGAAAGGTCGAACACCGGGGAGCTGTTTTTT. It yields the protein CASSFERSNTGELFF.

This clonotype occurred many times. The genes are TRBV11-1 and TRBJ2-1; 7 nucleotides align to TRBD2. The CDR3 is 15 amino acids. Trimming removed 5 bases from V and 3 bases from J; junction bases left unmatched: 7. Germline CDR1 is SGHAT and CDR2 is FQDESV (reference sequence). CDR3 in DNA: TGTGCCAGCAGCCGAACCGGACTAGACTACAATGAGCAGTTCTTC. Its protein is CASSRTGLDYNEQFF.

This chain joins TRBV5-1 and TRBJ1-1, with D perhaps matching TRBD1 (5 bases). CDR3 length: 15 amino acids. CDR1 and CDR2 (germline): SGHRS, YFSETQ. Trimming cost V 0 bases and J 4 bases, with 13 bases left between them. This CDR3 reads CASSLAVGVGTEAFF. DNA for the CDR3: TGCGCCAGCAGCTTGGCCGTAGGGGTAGGCACTGAAGCTTTCTTT.

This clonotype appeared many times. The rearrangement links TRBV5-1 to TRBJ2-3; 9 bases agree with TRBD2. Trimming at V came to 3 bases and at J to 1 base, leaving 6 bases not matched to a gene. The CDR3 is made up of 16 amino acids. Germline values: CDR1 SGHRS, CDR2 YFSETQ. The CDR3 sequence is CASSSFIAGGTDTQYF. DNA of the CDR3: TGCGCCAGCAGCTCGTTTATAGCGGGAGGCACAGATACGCAGTATTTT.

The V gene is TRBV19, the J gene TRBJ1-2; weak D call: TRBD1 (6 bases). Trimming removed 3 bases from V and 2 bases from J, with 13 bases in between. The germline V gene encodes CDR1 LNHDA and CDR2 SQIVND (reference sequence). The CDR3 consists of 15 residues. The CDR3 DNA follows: TGTGCCAGTAGTATTTTGTCGGACAGCAACTATGGCTACACCTTC. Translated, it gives CASSILSDSNYGYTF.

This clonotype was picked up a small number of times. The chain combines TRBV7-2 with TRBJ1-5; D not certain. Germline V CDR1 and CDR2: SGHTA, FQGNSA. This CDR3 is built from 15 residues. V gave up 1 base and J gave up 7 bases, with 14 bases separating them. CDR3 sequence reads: CASSLGRRSEQPQHF. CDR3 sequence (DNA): TGTGCCAGCAGCTTAGGGAGGAGGAGTGAGCAGCCCCAGCATTTT.

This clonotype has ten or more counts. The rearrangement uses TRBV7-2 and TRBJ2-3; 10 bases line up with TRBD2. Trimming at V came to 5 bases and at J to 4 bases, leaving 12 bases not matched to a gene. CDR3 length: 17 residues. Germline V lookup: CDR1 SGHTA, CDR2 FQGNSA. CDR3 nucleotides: TGTGCCAGCAGCCCTCGGACTAGCGGAGGTCGGGCAGATACGCAGTATTTT. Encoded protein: CASSPRTSGGRADTQYF. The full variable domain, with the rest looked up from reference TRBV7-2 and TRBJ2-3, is GAGVSQSPSNKVTEKGKDVELRCDPISGHTALYWYRQSLGQGLEFLIYFQGNSAPDKSGLPSDRFSAERTGGSVSTLTIQRTQQEDSAVYLCASSPRTSGGRADTQYFGPGTRLTVL.

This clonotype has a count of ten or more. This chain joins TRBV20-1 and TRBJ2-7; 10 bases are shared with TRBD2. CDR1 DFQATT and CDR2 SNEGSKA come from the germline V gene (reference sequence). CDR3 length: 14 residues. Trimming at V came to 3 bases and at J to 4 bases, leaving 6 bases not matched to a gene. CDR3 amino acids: CSASYSSGSYEQYF. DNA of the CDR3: TGCAGTGCTAGTTACTCTAGCGGGAGTTACGAGCAGTACTTC.

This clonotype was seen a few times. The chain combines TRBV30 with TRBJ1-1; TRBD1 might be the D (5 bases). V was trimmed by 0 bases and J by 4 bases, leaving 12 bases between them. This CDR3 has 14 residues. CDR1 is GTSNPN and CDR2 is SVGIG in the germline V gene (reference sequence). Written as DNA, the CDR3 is TGTGCCTGGAGTGTACTTGGGGGTATCACTGAAGCTTTCTTT. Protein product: CAWSVLGGITEAFF. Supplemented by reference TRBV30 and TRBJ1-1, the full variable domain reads SQTIHQWPATLVQPVGSPLSLECTVEGTSNPNLYWYRQAAGRGLQLLFYSVGIGQISSEVPQNLSASRPQDRQFILSSKKLLLSDSGFYLCAWSVLGGITEAFFGQGTRLTVV.

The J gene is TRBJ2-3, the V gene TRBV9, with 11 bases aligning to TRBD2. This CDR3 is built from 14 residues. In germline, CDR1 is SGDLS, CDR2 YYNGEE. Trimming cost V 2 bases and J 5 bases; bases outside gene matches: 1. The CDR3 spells CASSVGLAGDTQYF. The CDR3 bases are TGTGCCAGCAGCGTTGGACTAGCGGGAGATACGCAGTATTTT.

The CDR3 sequence: CSAPSFESWYNEQFF. The CDR3 nucleotides are TGCAGTGCCCCTTCCTTCGAGAGTTGGTACAATGAGCAGTTCTTC. This chain joins TRBV20-1 and TRBJ2-1; no clear D gene. There are 15 residues in the CDR3. V lost 6 bases, J lost 4 bases, and 19 bases lay in between. CDR1 is DFQATT and CDR2 is SNEGSKA in the germline V gene (reference sequence).

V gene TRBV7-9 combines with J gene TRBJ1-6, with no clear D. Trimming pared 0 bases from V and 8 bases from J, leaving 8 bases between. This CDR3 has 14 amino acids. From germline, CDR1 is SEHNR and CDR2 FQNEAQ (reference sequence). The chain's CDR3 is CASSLASRDSPLHF. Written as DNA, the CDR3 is TGTGCCAGCAGCTTAGCGTCGAGGGATTCACCCCTCCACTTT.

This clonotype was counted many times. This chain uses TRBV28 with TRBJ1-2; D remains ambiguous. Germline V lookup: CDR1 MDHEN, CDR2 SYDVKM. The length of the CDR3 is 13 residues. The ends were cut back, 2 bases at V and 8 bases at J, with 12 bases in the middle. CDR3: CASSLKAGAGYTF. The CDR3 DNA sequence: TGTGCCAGCAGTTTAAAGGCAGGCGCGGGCTACACCTTC.

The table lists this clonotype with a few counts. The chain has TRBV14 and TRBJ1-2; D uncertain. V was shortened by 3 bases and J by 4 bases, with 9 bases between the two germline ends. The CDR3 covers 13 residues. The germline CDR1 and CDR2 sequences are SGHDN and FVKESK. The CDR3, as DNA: TGTGCCAGCAGCCACGCAGGCAGCTATGGCTACACCTTC. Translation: CASSHAGSYGYTF.

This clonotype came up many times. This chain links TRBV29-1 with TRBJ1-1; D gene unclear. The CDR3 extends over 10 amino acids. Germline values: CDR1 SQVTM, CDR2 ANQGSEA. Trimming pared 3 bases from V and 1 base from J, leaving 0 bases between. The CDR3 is CSVENTEAFF. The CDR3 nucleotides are TGCAGCGTTGAGAACACTGAAGCTTTCTTT. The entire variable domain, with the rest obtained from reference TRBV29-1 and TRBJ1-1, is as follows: SAVISQKPSRDICQRGTSLTIQCQVDSQVTMMFWYRQQPGQSLTLIATANQGSEATYESGFVIDKFPISRPNLTFSTLTVSNMSPEDSSIYLCSVENTEAFFGQGTRLTVV.